Sequencing of this TCR beta chain was carried out in a study of blood T cells in healthy people across ages (dated by TCRdb to between 2014 and 2016). As for the study more broadly: Template switching captured roughly one uniquely barcoded TCR beta cDNA molecule per two T cells in model experiments. To avoid experimental bias, donors of different ages were spread randomly across the sequencing lanes. Two additional independent replicas of 1 million unique cDNA reads from the same blood draw were analyzed for two donors (one aged 18 to 30 and one aged 80 or older). The donors were divided into four age groups: young (average about 16 years), middle-aged (about 39), aged (around 67) and long-lived (roughly 88). Using deep sequencing normalized with unique cDNA molecular identifiers, the study measured how TCR beta repertoire diversity changes with age.

V loses 7 bases, J loses 0 bases, and the germline ends lie 11 bases apart. The germline V gene yields SGHRS for CDR1 and YFSETQ for CDR2. The CDR3, cysteine through phenylalanine, is 13 amino acids long. This entry keeps only the CDR3 DNA: 39 bases, framed from base 1. Concerning this clonotype itself: Its antigen is still unknown. Per-base quality was not reported, and no clone a single base away is much larger than it.

Library preparation employed 5' RACE. Data came from an Illumina HiSeq 2500. A second roughly 6 to 12 cycle PCR used a sample-barcoded 5' primer and a J-beta primer mix. A template-switch 5' adaptor carrying 12 random nucleotides introduced a unique molecular identifier onto each TCR beta cDNA molecule. Each sample yielded at least 3 million CDR3-containing paired-end reads. The Mint cDNA synthesis kit, primed by a TRBC-specific oligonucleotide, was used to synthesize first-strand cDNA from all RNA. All cDNA was treated with uracil-DNA glycosylase and then went through a first 18-cycle PCR with the universal primers M1SS and BC2_uni_R. The published analysis was carried out like this. For normalization, 1 million high-quality reads were randomly selected from each sample, with every read carrying a distinct molecular identifier. Instead of being binned into consensus sequences, reads with shared molecular identifiers were discarded. MiTCR, set to a Q25 quality threshold and the strictest error-elimination algorithm, was used for CDR3 identification, clonotype clustering and error correction. A nonparametric unseen species model with Euler transformation was used to estimate lower-bound total TCR beta diversity. TCRdb handled the public reads itself, with Q25 trimming in fastp and clone calling in MiXCR, and kept productive beta chains. Identical CDR3 proteins give one entry, which carries the most common genes and DNA. The V and J calls and clone size come from TCRdb's table, not from the authors' own analysis. The sample profile shows approximately 1,000,000 distinct CDR3 sequences; around 45% of them were found once. The top ten hold 15% to 20% of the sample.

On the study overall, not on this receptor specifically: A strong correlation was found between observed TCR beta diversity and the percentage of naive T cells measured by flow cytometry. Since profiling was done on bulk unsorted PBMCs, naive and antigen-experienced compartments could not be conclusively compared. Estimates of total diversity from one million sequenced T cells were regarded as lower bounds and underestimates. Compared with the aged group, more naive CD4+ T cells, fewer expanded clones and increased TCR diversity were shown by the long-lived group, suggesting age selection. Because the CMV infection status of the donors was unknown, age-related changes in expanded clonotypes may potentially have been confounded. As age increased, observed TCR beta diversity per million T cells dropped in a roughly linear way, and a significant reduction was already evident by age around 41.

Systemically healthy Caucasian individuals from Russia, roughly 40 in total and aged roughly 6 to 90 years, were included as donors. Around 10 milliliters of peripheral blood were drawn from each donor into EDTA-treated Vacutainer tubes. Ficoll-Paque density-gradient centrifugation was used to isolate PBMCs, with at least 7 million per sample. Trizol reagent was used to extract total RNA from PBMCs, with at least 5 micrograms per sample. Naive CD45RAhigh/CD27high T cell percentages were measured by flow cytometry on a PBMC aliquot from every donor. The specimen sequenced was blood. The chain was built from TRBV5-1 and TRBJ2-7; TRBD1 is possibly the D segment (6 matching bases). The TCR comes from a woman aged 55-70 years in good health. The nucleotide sequence reads TGCGCCAGCGGGTCACAGGGCTCCTACGAGCAGTACTTC. The encoded protein is CASGSQGSYEQYF.